Presented here are 9 T cell receptor beta chains from one specimen sequenced in a study of breast tumors, draining lymph nodes, adjacent tissues. Axillary draining lymph nodes of breast cancer patients supplied the node samples. One entry per CDR3 protein, called by TCRdb with MiXCR from the multiplex PCR reads. The repertoire has approximately 200,000 distinct CDR3 sequences, approximately 30% of them found once; the top ten carry around 4.5%. Sequences were obtained from axillary lymph node tissue. These receptors all come from a female donor with breast cancer. Some clones in this sample may be carry-over from other donors' samples.

This chain uses TRBV12-3 or TRBV12-4 with TRBJ1-4; D possibly corresponds to TRBD1 (6 bases). CDR3 length: 15 residues. V was clipped by 6 bases and J by 2 bases, with 13 bases between them. This CDR3 is CASRTGLGTNEKLFF. In DNA form, the CDR3 reads TGTGCCAGCAGAACAGGGTTAGGCACTAATGAAAAACTGTTTTTT.

This clonotype occurred many times. This chain links TRBV12-3 or TRBV12-4 with TRBJ2-7; 11 nucleotides align to TRBD2. J gave up 6 bases and V 6 bases, and 10 bases lay outside the gene matches. The CDR3 covers 15 residues. As DNA, the CDR3 is TGTGCCAGCAGCCCGACTAGCGGGAAGTTGGGCGAGCAGTACTTC. Protein sequence: CASSPTSGKLGEQYF.

The chain combines TRBV28 with TRBJ2-5; D remains unclear. With 5 bases removed from V and 3 bases from J, the gap between germline ends came to 19 bases. Germline V gene sequence: CDR1 MDHEN, CDR2 SYDVKM. This CDR3 region has 16 residues. CDR3 sequence (DNA): TGTGCCAGCAGTACCACCCGTGGAGAGGTTAAAGAGACCCAGTACTTC. The encoded protein is CASSTTRGEVKETQYF.

The sample holds many counts of this clonotype. The V gene is TRBV24-1, the J gene TRBJ2-3, with 8 bases aligning to TRBD1. Germline assignment: CDR1 KGHDR and CDR2 SFDVKD. The J segment lost 6 bases and the V segment lost 4 bases, leaving 11 bases of the junction unmatched. The CDR3 is made up of 16 amino acids. The CDR3 spells CATSDPGTGLGDTQYF. The CDR3 bases are TGTGCCACCAGTGACCCTGGGACAGGCCTCGGGGATACGCAGTATTTT.

As to this clonotype: A much more abundant neighbour one base away suggests this may be a read error. This rearrangement joins TRBV7-2 to TRBJ1-2; the D gene is possibly TRBD1 (6 bases). Germline V CDR1 and CDR2: SGHTA, FQGNSA. The CDR3 sequence is 15 residues long. CDR3: CAGSLGGGGSDGYPF. As DNA, the CDR3 is TGTGCCGGCAGCTTAGGAGGGGGAGGGTCTGATGGCTACCCCTTC.

This clonotype was counted many times. This rearrangement joins TRBV4-2 to TRBJ2-5; maybe TRBD2 (6 bases). Germline V gene sequence: CDR1 LGHNA, CDR2 YNFKEQ. This CDR3 is built from 17 residues. Trimming took 0 bases from V and 0 from J, leaving 14 bases between them. CDR3 protein: CASSQDRRVMNQETQYF. For the CDR3, the DNA is TGTGCCAGCAGCCAAGATCGGAGGGTGATGAACCAAGAGACCCAGTACTTC.

This clonotype came up a few times. The rearrangement joins TRBV12-3 or TRBV12-4 to TRBJ1-1; TRBD1 is a possible D gene (5 bases). This CDR3 comprises 13 residues. V was trimmed by 6 bases and J by 4 bases, leaving 12 bases between them. The CDR3 sequence: CASRRQGGTEAFF. The CDR3 DNA sequence: TGTGCCAGCAGGCGGCAGGGTGGCACTGAAGCTTTCTTT.

This clonotype has ten or more counts. This chain joins TRBV20-1 and TRBJ2-2; no reliable D call. Trimming pared 7 bases from V and 3 bases from J, leaving 15 bases between. This CDR3 contains 14 residues. Germline V gene lookup returns CDR1 DFQATT and CDR2 SNEGSKA (reference sequence). CDR3 protein: CSVPPQVDTGELFF. The DNA for the CDR3 is TGCAGTGTCCCCCCGCAGGTGGACACCGGGGAGCTGTTTTTT.

This clonotype was recorded many times. The chain uses TRBV24-1 and TRBJ2-7; TRBD2 aligns across 9 bases. CDR1 is KGHDR, CDR2 SFDVKD, per germline. The CDR3 has 16 amino acids. The V and J ends lost 1 base and 5 bases, in that order; junction bases with no gene match: 8. CDR3 sequence: CATSDFGASGKHEQYF. The CDR3 nucleotides are TGTGCCACCAGTGATTTCGGAGCTAGCGGGAAGCACGAGCAGTACTTC.